These 28 T cell receptor beta chains came from one sample sequenced in a study of shared clonotypes between healthy human individuals. The data were produced by immunoSEQ multiplex PCR, yet TCRdb's version contains in-frame clones alone and is incomplete. The sample lists 1,100,000 or so clones; around 78% were seen once. Specimen: memory CD4+ T cells from PBMCs. Subset in this sample: CD45RA-negative fraction. The receptor source for this set is a young man in good health. Some clones in this sample may be carry-over from other donors' samples.

CDR3 sequence (DNA): TGTGCCAGCAGTGAAGAGGGAGGGAAGGTCGACGAGCAGTACTTC. It specifies CASSEEGGKVDEQYF. V and J are TRBV2 and TRBJ2-7; 7 nucleotides align to TRBD2. The V and J ends lost 1 base and 5 bases, in that order; junction bases with no gene match: 8. The CDR3 spans 15 residues. Germline V gene data show CDR1 as SNHLY and CDR2 as FYNNEI.

This clone was observed a handful of times. The V gene is TRBV19, the J gene TRBJ1-5, with D maybe TRBD1 (5 bases). Per germline, CDR1 LNHDA and CDR2 SQIVND (reference sequence). The CDR3 totals 15 residues. Trimming took off 5 bases at V and 1 base at J, with 12 bases between the two ends. Here the CDR3 reads CASSQGWGSNQPQHF. The CDR3 region has the DNA TGTGCCAGTAGTCAGGGTTGGGGCAGCAATCAGCCCCAGCATTTT.

This clone was detected only once. V usage is TRBV19 and J usage is TRBJ1-1; 9 positions agree with TRBD1. Germline trimming cut 5 bases from V and 9 bases from J; bases unmatched to any gene: 16. Germline CDR1 reads LNHDA; CDR2 reads SQIVND (reference sequence). The CDR3 extends over 16 amino acids. This CDR3 is CASSRRGGQGTSKAFF. The CDR3 nucleotides read TGTGCCAGTAGTCGCAGAGGGGGACAGGGCACTTCGAAAGCTTTCTTT.

The gene calls are TRBV7-2 and TRBJ1-2; D remains unclear. Germline assignment: CDR1 SGHTA and CDR2 FQGNSA. The CDR3 sequence is 14 residues long. V was trimmed by 5 bases and J by 6 bases, leaving 16 bases between them. The CDR3 is CASSPPGRTDGYTF. In DNA, the CDR3 is TGTGCCAGCAGCCCCCCCGGCAGGACCGATGGCTACACCTTC.

The chain has TRBV27 and TRBJ1-4; tentative D call: TRBD1 (6 bases). The CDR3 length is 15 residues. V lost 6 bases to trimming and J lost 3 bases, with 14 bases between them. Germline V CDR1 and CDR2: MNHEY, SMNVEV (reference sequence). The CDR3 region has the DNA TGTGCCAGCAGACCGATCGGGACATCTAATGAAAAACTGTTTTTT. Protein: CASRPIGTSNEKLFF.

The V call is TRBV2, the J call TRBJ1-4; 9 nucleotides agree with TRBD1. Germline V gives CDR1 SNHLY, CDR2 FYNNEI. The ends lost 6 bases at V and 6 bases at J; junction bases unmatched: 8. This CDR3 comprises 15 residues. The CDR3 bases are TGTGCCAGCAGGCGCACAGGGGGCCCGGATGAAAAACTGTTTTTT. Amino acids: CASRRTGGPDEKLFF.

V and J are TRBV30 and TRBJ2-7; tentatively, D is TRBD1 (5 bases). Trimming cost V 3 bases and J 2 bases, with 14 bases left between them. The CDR3 spans 14 residues. Germline CDR1 is GTSNPN and CDR2 is SVGIG (reference sequence). For the CDR3, the DNA is TGTGCCTGGAGGGTCGGATGGGGCCCCTACGAGCAGTACTTC. Translation: CAWRVGWGPYEQYF.

V and J are TRBV28 and TRBJ2-7; D might be TRBD1 or TRBD2, each matching 6 bases. Germline CDR1 is MDHEN and CDR2 is SYDVKM. The CDR3 length is 14 residues. Trimming left V 4 bases short and J 5 bases short, with 15 bases between. DNA for the CDR3: TGTGCCAGCAGTTCGTGGGGGGACACCGACGAGCAGTACTTC. Amino acid sequence: CASSSWGDTDEQYF.

This chain joins TRBV7-6 and TRBJ2-3, with D uncertain. The ends were cut back, 3 bases at V and 6 bases at J, with 10 bases in the middle. The CDR3 runs to 13 residues. In germline, CDR1 is SGHVS, CDR2 FNYEAQ. The CDR3 protein is CASSFGQADTQYF. The CDR3, as DNA: TGTGCCAGCAGCTTCGGGCAAGCCGATACGCAGTATTTT.

The chain employs TRBV19 and TRBJ1-1; no clear D gene. This CDR3 has 15 amino acids. V was trimmed by 3 bases and J by 0 bases, leaving 11 bases between them. Germline assignment: CDR1 LNHDA and CDR2 SQIVND (reference sequence). CDR3 DNA: TGTGCCAGTAGTATTACGGCAGGTATGAACACTGAAGCTTTCTTT. The encoded protein is CASSITAGMNTEAFF.

The chain combines TRBV29-1 with TRBJ2-1, with TRBD2 identical over 11 bases. Germline trimming cut 2 bases from V and 9 bases from J; bases unmatched to any gene: 6. CDR3 length: 14 amino acids. Germline V lookup: CDR1 SQVTM, CDR2 ANQGSEA. In DNA form, the CDR3 reads TGCAGCGTTGAAAAGCGGCTAGCGGGAGGTGAGCAGTTCTTC. Encoded protein: CSVEKRLAGGEQFF.

This clone was seen repeatedly, ten times or more. The genes are TRBV6-1 and TRBJ2-7, with unresolved D. Looked up from germline, CDR1 is MNHNS and CDR2 is SASEGT. V lost 1 base and J 9 bases, leaving 10 bases between the germline ends. The CDR3 has 12 amino acids. This CDR3 reads CASSEVSTVQYF. The CDR3, as DNA: TGTGCCAGCAGTGAAGTGTCAACCGTGCAGTACTTC.

The V and J genes are TRBV7-8 and TRBJ2-7; D gene ambiguous. Between the trimmed V and J ends, which lost 4 bases and 7 bases, there was a span of 14 bases. Per germline, CDR1 SGHVS and CDR2 FQNEAQ. CDR3 size: 13 residues. In nucleotides, the CDR3 is TGTGCCAGCAGCTACGGACGCGACGGGGAGCAGTACTTC. Translating gives CASSYGRDGEQYF.

The chain couples TRBV5-1 to TRBJ2-7; 8 bases match TRBD2. The germline gives CDR1 SGHRS, CDR2 YFSETQ. The CDR3 loop spans 15 amino acids. The trim removed 1 base at V and 5 bases at J, leaving 8 bases unmatched. The CDR3: CASSLLGLGPHEQYF. The CDR3 DNA sequence: TGCGCCAGCAGCTTGCTGGGACTAGGACCCCACGAGCAGTACTTC.

This sequence joins TRBV5-1 and TRBJ2-7; D call uncertain. This CDR3 region has 17 residues. V was trimmed by 0 bases and J by 2 bases, leaving 18 bases between them. Germline CDR1 and CDR2: SGHRS and YFSETQ. In DNA, the CDR3 is TGCGCCAGCAGCTTGGGCCTACCCGCCATGGGCGCCTACGAGCAGTACTTC. It specifies CASSLGLPAMGAYEQYF.

V is TRBV7-9 and J is TRBJ2-7, with D unclear. The germline V gene encodes CDR1 SEHNR and CDR2 FQNEAQ (reference sequence). V lost 5 bases and J lost 2, with 13 bases in between. The CDR3 covers 14 residues. In DNA, the CDR3 is TGTGCCAGCAGCCGGTTGGGTGAGGCCTACGAGCAGTACTTC. Its translation: CASSRLGEAYEQYF. Using reference TRBV7-9 and TRBJ2-7 for the parts outside the CDR3, the full variable domain is DTGVSQNPRHKITKRGQNVTFRCDPISEHNRLYWYRQTLGQGPEFLTYFQNEAQLEKSRLLSDRFSAERPKGSFSTLEIQRTEQGDSAMYLCASSRLGEAYEQYFGPGTRLTVT.

The J gene is TRBJ2-5, the V gene TRBV7-2, with a weak D call TRBD2 (5 bases). CDR1 and CDR2 from the germline V gene are SGHTA and FQGNSA. This CDR3 is 14 amino acids long. Trimming stripped 7 bases from V and 1 base from J, with 13 bases between. The CDR3 loop is CASTQGRSQETQYF. The CDR3 DNA sequence: TGTGCCAGCACCCAAGGGAGAAGCCAAGAGACCCAGTACTTC.

J is TRBJ1-4 and V is TRBV28; D is undetermined. CDR1 is MDHEN, CDR2 SYDVKM, per germline. CDR3 length: 19 residues. With 3 bases removed from V and 1 base from J, the gap between germline ends came to 21 bases. CDR3 nucleotides: TGTGCCAGCAGTTTGTTCTTGGTGGGAGCCCCTCTAACTAATGAAAAACTGTTTTTT. This translates into CASSLFLVGAPLTNEKLFF.

In this sample, this clone turned up a few times. This sequence joins TRBV30 and TRBJ1-2; D is undetermined. CDR1 and CDR2 from the germline V gene are GTSNPN and SVGIG (reference sequence). This CDR3 spans 15 amino acids. V was pared by 0 bases and J by 8 bases, with 19 bases between. The CDR3 coding sequence is TGTGCCTGGAGTGTTCCGGATCGTTCAGCGAGGGGCTACACCTTC. Protein: CAWSVPDRSARGYTF.

The rearrangement joins TRBV18 to TRBJ1-1; a possible D gene is TRBD1 (5 bases). Germline V lookup: CDR1 KGHSH, CDR2 LQKENI. Trimming left V 2 bases short and J 5 bases short, with 15 bases between. This CDR3 contains 15 residues. The CDR3 loop reads CASSPYTPGETEAFF. CDR3 DNA: TGTGCCAGCTCACCATATACCCCGGGGGAGACTGAAGCTTTCTTT. The variable domain in full, completed from reference TRBV18 and TRBJ1-1, reads NAGVMQNPRHLVRRRGQEARLRCSPMKGHSHVYWYRQLPEEGLKFMVYLQKENIIDESGMPKERFSAEFPKEGPSILRIQQVVRGDSAAYFCASSPYTPGETEAFFGQGTRLTVV.

Concerning this clone: Mismatch with germline at one junction end may stem from a read error. The chain couples TRBV6-1 to TRBJ1-4, with D possibly matching TRBD1 (5 bases). This CDR3 has 12 residues. Germline V gene lookup returns CDR1 MNHNS and CDR2 SASEGT. As DNA, the CDR3 is TGTGCCAGCAGTGAAGCTGAAACTACGGGGGTTTTT. Its translation: CASSEAETTGVF.

A note on this clone: This may be a read error, as it is one base from a much larger clone. Different DNA sequences within this sample yield the same CDR3. The chain combines TRBV5-1 with TRBJ1-3, with no clear D. The CDR3 extends over 14 amino acids. Germline V lookup: CDR1 SGHRS, CDR2 YFSETQ. V lost 0 bases to trimming and J lost 0 bases, with 4 bases between them. CDR3 nucleotide sequence: TGCGCCAGCAGCTTGGCCAGCTCTGGAAACACCATATATTTT. It is translated as CASSLASSGNTIYF.

This clone has just a few counts. Other DNA variants within this sample encode the same CDR3. V gene TRBV30 combines with J gene TRBJ1-3, with D unresolved. Germline CDR1 and CDR2: GTSNPN and SVGIG (reference sequence). Trimming shortened V by 2 bases and J by 0 bases, and 5 bases separated the two germline ends. The CDR3 loop spans 13 amino acids. CDR3 in DNA: TGTGCCTGGAGTCTAGTCTCTGGAAACACCATATATTTT. It specifies CAWSLVSGNTIYF.

The rearrangement uses TRBV4-3 and TRBJ2-7, with TRBD1 matching 8 bases. There are 14 residues in the CDR3. V was clipped by 3 bases and J by 4 bases; unmatched bases: 5. Germline V gene data show CDR1 as LGHNA and CDR2 as YSLEER. The chain's CDR3 is CASSQRQGTYEQYF. Written as DNA, the CDR3 is TGCGCCAGCAGCCAGAGACAGGGGACGTACGAGCAGTACTTC.

The chain recombines TRBV15 with TRBJ2-7; 7 bases are shared with TRBD1. The junction had 0 bases not matched to a gene; V was cut back by 3 bases and J by 1 base. The CDR3 has 13 residues. Looked up from germline, CDR1 is LNHNV and CDR2 is YYDKDF (reference sequence). As DNA, the CDR3 is TGTGCCACCAGCAGGACAGGGTCCTACGAGCAGTACTTC. Encoded protein: CATSRTGSYEQYF.

This clone was picked up one time. The chain has TRBV7-9 and TRBJ2-7; possibly TRBD2 for D (6 bases). Looked up from germline, CDR1 is SEHNR and CDR2 is FQNEAQ (reference sequence). This CDR3 spans 17 amino acids. V was trimmed by 4 bases and J by 0 bases, leaving 19 bases between them. The CDR3 DNA follows: TGTGCCAGCAGCTCAACCGACCGGAGGAGGGGCTCCTACGAGCAGTACTTC. It codes for CASSSTDRRRGSYEQYF.

This chain links TRBV5-4 with TRBJ2-5, with a possible D match to TRBD1 (6 bases). V was cut by 6 bases and J by 1 base, with 10 bases left in between. This CDR3 is 13 amino acids long. CDR1 is SGHNT, CDR2 YYREEE, per germline (reference sequence). The CDR3 DNA sequence: TGTGCCAGCAAAGACAGGTTCCAAGAGACCCAGTACTTC. The encoded protein is CASKDRFQETQYF.

This clone was counted only a few times. The J gene is TRBJ1-2, the V gene TRBV19; maybe TRBD1 (5 bases). The CDR3 extends over 13 amino acids. V gave up 3 bases and J gave up 5 bases, with 10 bases separating them. Germline CDR1 reads LNHDA; CDR2 reads SQIVND (reference sequence). In DNA form, the CDR3 reads TGTGCCAGTAGTATCGAACAGGTTTATGGCTACACCTTC. It encodes CASSIEQVYGYTF. The entire variable domain, with the rest obtained from reference TRBV19 and TRBJ1-2, is as follows: DGGITQSPKYLFRKEGQNVTLSCEQNLNHDAMYWYRQDPGQGLRLIYYSQIVNDFQKGDIAEGYSVSREKKESFPLTVTSAQKNPTAFYLCASSIEQVYGYTFGSGTRLTVV.